Described below is a single TCR beta chain sequence and its context. Its cognate antigen is unknown. This sample is part of a study of shared clonotypes between healthy human individuals. Findings and limits, study-wide: How much donors shared clonotypes was expected to be affected by sequencing depth.

This CDR3 spans 13 amino acids. Trimming shortened V by 5 bases and J by 4 bases, and 12 bases separated the two germline ends. CDR1 and CDR2 (germline): SGHRS, YFSETQ. Deep-level assay runs were performed. In the authors' methods: From ImmunoSEQ came sequences covering only the junction and carrying no quality scores, so filtering differed. Here immunoSEQ multiplex PCR was the method, and the copy in TCRdb shows in-frame clones only, minus some. D and trimming come from the DNA, and the V and J calls and clone size come from that table. The sample comprises 600,000 to 750,000 clones, 55% to 80% of which are singletons, and over 1.5% rests with the top ten.

Source material: memory CD4+ T cells sorted from blood. Subset here: CD45RA-negative fraction. This TCR derives from a woman under 40 in good health. This chain uses TRBV5-1 with TRBJ2-5; D is perhaps TRBD2 (5 bases). The CDR3 spells CASSMVGRETQYF. The CDR3 DNA follows: TGCGCCAGCAGTATGGTGGGGAGAGAGACCCAGTACTTC.